This TCR beta chain was sequenced in a study of blood T cell repertoires in COVID-19. As for the study in general: Collection of acute and convalescent COVID-19 samples took place in the United States, Italy and Spain. T cells, B-cell-depleted T cells, or PBMCs supplied cDNA or gDNA.

The CDR3 has 13 residues. V lost 6 bases to trimming and J lost 7 bases, with 13 bases between them. In germline, CDR1 is SGHDN, CDR2 FVKESK. Authors' methods: It was from reference gene primer amplification that nucleated cell counts were estimated. Assay: immunoSEQ multiplex PCR; the TCRdb copy retains only in-frame clones and omits some. That table is the source of V, J and clone size, and D and trimming were worked out from the DNA. The data show 140,000 to 150,000 clones, with about four fifths seen just once and roughly 15% held by the top ten. This clone was counted once. Sequenced material: peripheral blood. The TCR was taken from a human donor with acute or convalescent COVID-19. The donor label of this sample is uncertain. The chain recombines TRBV14 with TRBJ1-5; D is ambiguous. CDR3 nucleotide sequence: TGTGCCAGCAGTCCCCTTGCGGGGCAGCCCCAGCATTTT. The encoded protein is CASSPLAGQPQHF.